This is a list of T cell receptor beta chains from one sample in a study of blood T cell repertoires in COVID-19. Sequenced by immunoSEQ multiplex PCR; TCRdb stores in-frame clones only, minus some. Among around 190,000 clones, about four fifths were seen once, and the ten largest hold 6% to 8.5%. Input material: peripheral blood. Receptor source: a man aged 60 to 75 with acute or convalescent COVID-19. Both conserved end residues are part of each CDR3. A D gene is named only where the DNA matches it firmly. Clone size is given for some rows only: seen once, a few or many times, or a class if the clone is expanded.

J: TRBJ2-1
V: TRBV24-1
D: -
size: -
DNA: TGTGCCACCAGTGATTGGCGCCTAGTCTATGAGCAGTTCTTC
CDR3: CATSDWRLVYEQFF

J: TRBJ2-7
V: TRBV6-5
D: -
size: -
DNA: TGTGCCAGCAGGCTATGGGACAAATCCTACGAGCAGTACTTC
CDR3: CASRLWDKSYEQYF

J: TRBJ1-6
V: TRBV7-9
D: -
size: -
DNA: TGTGCCAGCAGCTTAGTCCGAACAGGCAGGAATTCACCCCTCCACTTT
CDR3: CASSLVRTGRNSPLHF

J: TRBJ2-4
V: TRBV15
D: TRBD2
size: -
DNA: TGTGCCACCAGGAGACTAGCGGAAAACATTCAGTACTTC
CDR3: CATRRLAENIQYF

J: TRBJ2-5
V: TRBV13
D: TRBD2
size: -
DNA: TGTGCCAGTAGCTTGGGTTGGGCTAGCGGCCAAGAGACCCAGTACTTC
CDR3: CASSLGWASGQETQYF

J: TRBJ1-4
V: TRBV4-3
D: TRBD1
size: -
DNA: TGCGCCAGCAGCCAACCTTGGGACAGTTCTAATGAAAAACTGTTTTTT
CDR3: CASSQPWDSSNEKLFF

J: TRBJ1-1
V: TRBV6-6
D: -
size: -
DNA: TGTGCCAGCAGTTATGGGTCCGGGCAGGGTCGGACTGAAGCTTTCTTT
CDR3: CASSYGSGQGRTEAFF

J: TRBJ1-3
V: TRBV19
D: TRBD1
size: -
DNA: TGTGCCAGTAGTACGACAGGGGGCGCTTCTGGAAACACCATATATTTT
CDR3: CASSTTGGASGNTIYF

J: TRBJ1-5
V: TRBV6-2/TRBV6-3
D: -
size: -
DNA: TGTGCCAGCAGTTACTCGGGGAATAGGGGGAATCAGCCCCAGCATTTT
CDR3: CASSYSGNRGNQPQHF

J: TRBJ1-5
V: TRBV5-1
D: TRBD1
size: -
DNA: TGCGCCAGCAGCTTCATCCCGGGACAGGATCAGCCCCAGCATTTT
CDR3: CASSFIPGQDQPQHF

J: TRBJ2-1
V: TRBV2
D: TRBD2
size: -
DNA: TGTGCCAGCAACCTAAGGGCGGGGGGGCCAAATGAGCAGTTCTTC
CDR3: CASNLRAGGPNEQFF

J: TRBJ2-1
V: TRBV2
D: TRBD2
size: -
DNA: TGTGCCAGCAGTGAATTCCGGACTAGCGGATCCTACAATGAGCAGTTCTTC
CDR3: CASSEFRTSGSYNEQFF

J: TRBJ1-5
V: TRBV21-1
D: -
size: -
DNA: TGTGCCAGCAGCACCTATAACGCTGGGCCCCAGCATTTT
CDR3: CASSTYNAGPQHF

J: TRBJ2-3
V: TRBV9
D: -
size: -
DNA: TGTGCCAGCAGCGTAGCTTCAGGGAAGAACACAGATACGCAGTATTTT
CDR3: CASSVASGKNTDTQYF

J: TRBJ2-1
V: TRBV6-1
D: TRBD2
size: -
DNA: TGTGCCAGCAGTGAAAGGCTGGCGGGGGGGCCGGGTGAGCAGTTCTTC
CDR3: CASSERLAGGPGEQFF

J: TRBJ2-1
V: TRBV29-1
D: TRBD1
size: few
DNA: TGCAGCGTTGAGGAGACAGGGACAGGGGATGAGCAGTTCTTC
CDR3: CSVEETGTGDEQFF

J: TRBJ2-7
V: TRBV6-2/TRBV6-3
D: -
size: -
DNA: TGTGCCAGCAGTTACCTATTGGGCACAGTCTACGAGCAGTACTTC
CDR3: CASSYLLGTVYEQYF

J: TRBJ1-5
V: TRBV18
D: TRBD1
size: -
DNA: TGTGCCAGCTCCATGACAGGGAGCAATCAGCCCCAGCATTTT
CDR3: CASSMTGSNQPQHF

J: TRBJ1-4
V: TRBV21-1
D: -
size: -
DNA: TGTGCCAGCAGCACCTCGCCAGGAGAAAAACTGTTTTTT
CDR3: CASSTSPGEKLFF

J: TRBJ2-7
V: TRBV4-1
D: -
size: -
DNA: TGCGCCAGCAGCCCCCTTTGGGAGGCCACCTACGAGCAGTACTTC
CDR3: CASSPLWEATYEQYF

J: TRBJ1-3
V: TRBV19
D: -
size: -
DNA: TGTGCCAGTCGTCACCGGGCAGGGGCCGGTGGAAACACCATATATTTT
CDR3: CASRHRAGAGGNTIYF

J: TRBJ2-3
V: TRBV5-4
D: TRBD2
size: -
DNA: TGTGCCAGCAGCTCCCGGACTAGCGCGAACACAGATACGCAGTATTTT
CDR3: CASSSRTSANTDTQYF

J: TRBJ2-1
V: TRBV27
D: TRBD2
size: -
DNA: TGTGCCAGCAGTTTACCCAGCGGGGGGAGCAATGAGCAGTTCTTC
CDR3: CASSLPSGGSNEQFF

J: TRBJ2-3
V: TRBV24-1
D: -
size: -
DNA: TGTGCCACCAGTGATTTCCAGCTCGGGGATACGCAGTATTTT
CDR3: CATSDFQLGDTQYF

J: TRBJ2-7
V: TRBV5-1
D: TRBD1
size: -
DNA: TGCGCCAGCAGCTTGACGACTTCAGGGGGTGGGTTCGACGAGCAGTACTTC
CDR3: CASSLTTSGGGFDEQYF

J: TRBJ1-1
V: TRBV2
D: TRBD1
size: -
DNA: TGTGCCAGCGGGGACAGATATGGGACTGAAGCTTTCTTT
CDR3: CASGDRYGTEAFF

J: TRBJ1-3
V: TRBV2
D: TRBD1
size: few
DNA: TGTGCCAGCAGCCCGGACAGGGCTGGAAACACCATATATTTT
CDR3: CASSPDRAGNTIYF

J: TRBJ1-4
V: TRBV30
D: -
size: -
DNA: TGTGCCTGGAGCGCAGGGATGGCAGATGAAAAACTGTTTTTT
CDR3: CAWSAGMADEKLFF

J: TRBJ2-7
V: TRBV27
D: -
size: -
DNA: TGTGCCAGCAGCCACCGAACAGGGTCCGAGCAGTACTTC
CDR3: CASSHRTGSEQYF

J: TRBJ1-5
V: TRBV4-1
D: -
size: -
DNA: TGCGCCAGCAGCGACACAGGGCATTCGGGTCAGCCCCAGCATTTT
CDR3: CASSDTGHSGQPQHF

J: TRBJ1-2
V: TRBV2
D: TRBD1
size: few
DNA: TGTGCCAGCAGTGTGGGCGCAGGGGGCCTCGTTAACTATGGCTACACCTTC
CDR3: CASSVGAGGLVNYGYTF

J: TRBJ1-4
V: TRBV6-6
D: -
size: -
DNA: TGTGCCAGCAGTTCGACAGGACTGAATGAAAAACTGTTTTTT
CDR3: CASSSTGLNEKLFF

J: TRBJ2-1
V: TRBV5-1
D: -
size: -
DNA: TGCGCCAGCAGCTTCCGCGGGGCACGGACTGGCGATGAGCAGTTCTTC
CDR3: CASSFRGARTGDEQFF

J: TRBJ2-1
V: TRBV6-6
D: -
size: -
DNA: TGTGCCAGCAGTTGGGGGGGGCTAGTACTTCACAATGAGCAGTTCTTC
CDR3: CASSWGGLVLHNEQFF

J: TRBJ1-5
V: TRBV12-3/TRBV12-4
D: -
size: -
DNA: TGTGCCAGCAGGGAAGGGGCTACTCAGCCCCAGCATTTT
CDR3: CASREGATQPQHF

J: TRBJ1-1
V: TRBV11-3
D: -
size: -
DNA: TGTGCCAGCAGCTCCGTGACGGGGGAAGCTTTCTTT
CDR3: CASSSVTGEAFF

J: TRBJ1-4
V: TRBV19
D: TRBD1
size: few
DNA: TGTGCCAGTAGTATAGGAGGGGGCGCAGCTAATGAAAAACTGTTTTTT
CDR3: CASSIGGGAANEKLFF

J: TRBJ2-7
V: TRBV6-6
D: -
size: -
DNA: TGTGCCAGCAAGGCAGGGGATTCCTACGAGCAGTACTTC
CDR3: CASKAGDSYEQYF

J: TRBJ1-5
V: TRBV5-6
D: -
size: -
DNA: TGTGCCAGCAGCTTGGCAGGGTCAGAGTTTCATAGCAATCAGCCCCAGCATTTT
CDR3: CASSLAGSEFHSNQPQHF

J: TRBJ2-7
V: TRBV3-1/TRBV3-2
D: TRBD2
size: -
DNA: TGTGCCAGCAGCCAGACGAGCGGGAGGTACGAGCAGTACTTC
CDR3: CASSQTSGRYEQYF

J: TRBJ1-2
V: TRBV5-8
D: TRBD1
size: -
DNA: TGTGCCAGCAGCTGGGCCAGGGGGTTTAGGACTAACTATGGCTACACCTTC
CDR3: CASSWARGFRTNYGYTF

J: TRBJ2-2
V: TRBV4-1
D: -
size: -
DNA: TGCGCCAGCAGCCAAGAAGTCCGACAGGCGGGCACCGGGGAGCTGTTTTTT
CDR3: CASSQEVRQAGTGELFF

J: TRBJ2-7
V: TRBV29-1
D: TRBD2
size: -
DNA: TGCAGCGTTTCCGGGACTAGCGGGAGCCCAACCTACGAGCAGTACTTC
CDR3: CSVSGTSGSPTYEQYF

J: TRBJ1-1
V: TRBV18
D: -
size: -
DNA: TGTGCCAGCTCACCACCGGGTATGGCAGGGATTTTCACTGAAGCTTTCTTT
CDR3: CASSPPGMAGIFTEAFF

J: TRBJ2-3
V: TRBV12-5
D: TRBD2
size: -
DNA: TGTGCTAGTGGTTTACACCGATCTAGCGGGCCCGATACGCAGTATTTT
CDR3: CASGLHRSSGPDTQYF

J: TRBJ2-5
V: TRBV12-5
D: TRBD2
size: -
DNA: TGTGCTAGTGGTTTGGTACTGGGACAGAGCGGGAGGGCCGGGGAGACCCAGTACTTC
CDR3: CASGLVLGQSGRAGETQYF

J: TRBJ2-1
V: TRBV27
D: -
size: -
DNA: TGTGCCAGCTATCGGCAGGGGAACAATGAGCAGTTCTTC
CDR3: CASYRQGNNEQFF

J: TRBJ1-2
V: TRBV25-1
D: -
size: -
DNA: TGTGCCAGCAGTGAAGGGTACCAGGAGGGAACCTATGGCTACACCTTC
CDR3: CASSEGYQEGTYGYTF

J: TRBJ2-1
V: TRBV4-1
D: TRBD2
size: -
DNA: TGCGCCAGCAGACACGAAACCCTAGCGGGAGGGCCCCACGGGTTTGATGAGCAGTTCTTC
CDR3: CASRHETLAGGPHGFDEQFF

J: TRBJ2-1
V: TRBV15
D: -
size: -
DNA: TGTGCCACCAGCACCAACAGGGTCAATGAGCAGTTCTTC
CDR3: CATSTNRVNEQFF

J: TRBJ1-5
V: TRBV6-5
D: -
size: -
DNA: TGTGCCACCCGGACAGTCAATCAGCCCCAGCATTTT
CDR3: CATRTVNQPQHF

J: TRBJ1-1
V: TRBV30
D: TRBD1
size: -
DNA: TGTGCCTGGAGTGGACAGGGAGTGGCCGCTTTCTTT
CDR3: CAWSGQGVAAFF

J: TRBJ1-5
V: TRBV6-5
D: TRBD1
size: -
DNA: TGTGCCAGCAGTAGGACAGGGTACAATCAGCCCCAGCATTTT
CDR3: CASSRTGYNQPQHF

J: TRBJ2-7
V: TRBV2
D: -
size: -
DNA: TGTGCCAGCAGTAGCCGGGGTTGGGAGCAGTACTTC
CDR3: CASSSRGWEQYF

J: TRBJ1-6
V: TRBV6-4
D: TRBD1
size: -
DNA: TGTGCCAGCAGTGAGACAGGGGAGGGGATATCACCCCTCCACTTT
CDR3: CASSETGEGISPLHF

J: TRBJ1-2
V: TRBV6-5
D: TRBD1
size: -
DNA: TGTGCCAGCCGACAGGGGAGCTTAGCTAACTATGGCTACACCTTC
CDR3: CASRQGSLANYGYTF

J: TRBJ2-1
V: TRBV7-9
D: TRBD1
size: few
DNA: TGTGCCAGCAGCTTGGACAGGTACAATGAGCAGTTCTTC
CDR3: CASSLDRYNEQFF

J: TRBJ1-2
V: TRBV30
D: TRBD1
size: -
DNA: TGTGCCTACCGGGACAGGGAACGAAATGGCTACACCTTC
CDR3: CAYRDRERNGYTF

J: TRBJ1-2
V: TRBV7-8
D: -
size: -
DNA: TGTGCCAGCAGCCTTGACGGAGGTGACTATGGCTACACCTTC
CDR3: CASSLDGGDYGYTF